The rows below give T cell receptor beta chains drawn from one sample of a study of identical twins. TCRdb re-called the 5' RACE reads through MiXCR, storing one row per CDR3 protein. The data contain 750,000 to 950,000 distinct CDR3 sequences, approximately 13% of them singletons. This same sample was also taken into another study, of yellow fever vaccine responses in identical twins.

Sequencing used PBMCs. The receptors come from a woman aged 18 to 35 in good health. Each CDR3 is given with its conserved first and last residue. D genes are given only for firm matches. Clone size appears in some rows only: once, few, many, or a class for an expanded clone.

TRBV6-5	.	TRBJ2-7	.	CASSYSTVDEQYF	TGTGCCAGCAGTTACTCGACCGTTGACGAGCAGTACTTC
TRBV20-1	few	TRBJ2-1	TRBD2	CSAESLAGGPYNEQFF	TGCAGTGCAGAATCACTAGCGGGGGGGCCCTACAATGAGCAGTTCTTC
TRBV20-1	few	TRBJ1-2	TRBD1	CSASTGGAAGEYGYTF	TGCAGTGCTAGCACAGGGGGCGCAGCAGGGGAGTATGGCTACACCTTC
TRBV12-3/TRBV12-4	many	TRBJ2-1	TRBD1	CASSLEDRGPNEQFF	TGTGCCAGCAGTTTGGAGGACAGGGGGCCCAATGAGCAGTTCTTC
TRBV20-1	few	TRBJ2-2	.	CSARDLKGLDTGELFF	TGCAGTGCTAGAGATCTCAAGGGTCTGGACACCGGGGAGCTGTTTTTT
TRBV12-5	.	TRBJ2-1	.	CASGLGQEQFF	TGTGCTAGTGGTTTGGGGCAAGAGCAGTTCTTC
TRBV11-2	.	TRBJ1-2	.	CASSFHRSYGYTF	TGTGCCAGCAGCTTTCACAGGTCATATGGCTACACCTTC
TRBV5-1	.	TRBJ2-1	TRBD1	CASTRDRAHEQFF	TGCGCCAGCACCCGGGACAGGGCCCATGAGCAGTTCTTC
TRBV5-1	many	TRBJ1-2	.	CASSKRLLDYGYTF	TGCGCCAGCAGCAAAAGACTCTTGGACTATGGCTACACCTTC
TRBV18	.	TRBJ1-3	.	CASSRQDSGNTIYF	TGTGCCAGCTCACGACAAGACTCTGGAAACACCATATATTTT
TRBV11-2	many	TRBJ1-1	.	CASSLAVDGREAFF	TGTGCCAGCAGCTTAGCGGTAGACGGCCGTGAAGCTTTCTTT
TRBV15	.	TRBJ1-5	.	CATSRDRGFNQPQHF	TGTGCCACCAGCAGAGATAGAGGGTTTAATCAGCCCCAGCATTTT
TRBV12-3/TRBV12-4	many	TRBJ2-1	.	CASSPSGASFLNEQFF	TGTGCCAGCAGCCCCTCTGGGGCTAGCTTCCTGAATGAGCAGTTCTTC
TRBV27	.	TRBJ2-5	TRBD2	CASSLLRTSGSQETQYF	TGTGCCAGCAGTTTACTTCGGACTAGCGGGTCCCAAGAGACCCAGTACTTC
TRBV12-5	.	TRBJ2-7	TRBD2	CASGPGLAGGLSYEQYF	TGTGCTAGTGGTCCAGGACTAGCGGGAGGTTTAAGCTACGAGCAGTACTTC
TRBV29-1	many	TRBJ2-4	.	CSVDGGDIQYF	TGCAGCGTTGACGGGGGTGACATTCAGTACTTC
TRBV6-5	few	TRBJ1-1	.	CASSYPGANEDTEAFF	TGTGCCAGCAGTTACCCGGGGGCGAATGAGGACACTGAAGCTTTCTTT
TRBV7-9	few	TRBJ2-3	.	CASSGGERARTDTQYF	TGTGCCAGCAGCGGAGGGGAGCGGGCTCGCACAGATACGCAGTATTTT
TRBV9	few	TRBJ2-3	.	CASSPHRTASADTQYF	TGTGCCAGCAGCCCGCACCGAACAGCAAGTGCAGATACGCAGTATTTT
TRBV5-1	many	TRBJ1-1	.	CASSLDRFTEAFF	TGCGCCAGCAGCTTGGACAGGTTTACTGAAGCTTTCTTT
TRBV12-3/TRBV12-4	.	TRBJ1-3	TRBD1	CASSGRGLLSGNTIYF	TGTGCCAGCAGCGGCAGGGGGTTACTCTCTGGAAACACCATATATTTT
TRBV5-5	few	TRBJ2-1	.	CASSLAGVFDEQFF	TGTGCCAGCAGCTTGGCTGGAGTATTCGATGAGCAGTTCTTC
TRBV6-1	.	TRBJ1-6	.	CASQTGGINSPLHF	TGTGCCAGCCAGACGGGGGGGATTAATTCACCCCTCCACTTT
TRBV6-5	few	TRBJ1-1	TRBD1	CASSSPGQGFMNTEAFF	TGTGCCAGCAGTTCACCGGGACAGGGGTTCATGAACACTGAAGCTTTCTTT
TRBV7-2	.	TRBJ2-1	TRBD2	CASSSSGTFYNEQFF	TGTGCCAGCAGCTCAAGCGGGACCTTCTACAATGAGCAGTTCTTC
TRBV21-1	few	TRBJ2-4	.	CASSKIILAGGPAKNIQYF	TGTGCCAGCAGCAAAATCATACTAGCGGGAGGGCCGGCCAAAAACATTCAGTACTTC
TRBV12-3/TRBV12-4	few	TRBJ2-2	TRBD1	CAIPQGADTGELFF	TGTGCCATCCCCCAGGGGGCGGACACCGGGGAGCTGTTTTTT
TRBV15	many	TRBJ2-2	.	CATSREGPETGELFF	TGTGCCACCAGCAGAGAGGGGCCCGAGACCGGGGAGCTGTTTTTT
TRBV11-2	.	TRBJ2-2	.	CASSLTELNTGELFF	TGTGCCAGCAGCTTAACCGAGTTGAACACCGGGGAGCTGTTTTTT
TRBV4-1	.	TRBJ2-5	.	CASSVPLGESAETQYF	TGCGCCAGCAGCGTACCTTTGGGGGAGTCGGCTGAGACCCAGTACTTC